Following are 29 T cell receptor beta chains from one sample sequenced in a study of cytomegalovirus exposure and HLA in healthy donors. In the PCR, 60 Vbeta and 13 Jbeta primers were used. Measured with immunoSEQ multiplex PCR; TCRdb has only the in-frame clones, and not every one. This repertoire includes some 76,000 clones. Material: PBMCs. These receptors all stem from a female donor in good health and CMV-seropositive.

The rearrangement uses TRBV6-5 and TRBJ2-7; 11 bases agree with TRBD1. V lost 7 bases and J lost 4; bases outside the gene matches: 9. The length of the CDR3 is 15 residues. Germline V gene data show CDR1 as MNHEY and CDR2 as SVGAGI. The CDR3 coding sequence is TGTGCCAGCACTCCCCGGACAGGGGGCGGTTACGAGCAGTACTTC. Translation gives CASTPRTGGGYEQYF.

CDR3 in amino acids: CASSPRSETGYGYTF. The CDR3 region has the DNA TGTGCCAGCAGTCCCCGGTCGGAGACCGGCTATGGCTACACCTTC. The chain joins TRBV27 to TRBJ1-2; D is undetermined. CDR1 and CDR2 from the germline V gene are MNHEY and SMNVEV (reference sequence). The CDR3 is 15 amino acids. Trimming shortened V by 5 bases and J by 4 bases, and 17 bases separated the two germline ends.

The CDR3 DNA sequence: TGTGCCAGCAGATGGGGGGAAAGCTCCTACGAGCAGTACTTC. Its translation: CASRWGESSYEQYF. This chain links TRBV28 with TRBJ2-7, with D tentatively TRBD2 (6 bases). V was clipped by 6 bases and J by 0 bases, with 12 bases between them. The CDR3 sequence is 14 residues long. The germline CDR1 and CDR2 sequences are MDHEN and SYDVKM.

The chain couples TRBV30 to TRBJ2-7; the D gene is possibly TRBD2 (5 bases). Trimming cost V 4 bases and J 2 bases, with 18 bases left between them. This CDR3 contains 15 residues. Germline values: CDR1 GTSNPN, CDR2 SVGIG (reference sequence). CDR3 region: CAWTWGQDFTYEQYF. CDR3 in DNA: TGTGCCTGGACTTGGGGTCAGGACTTTACCTACGAGCAGTACTTC. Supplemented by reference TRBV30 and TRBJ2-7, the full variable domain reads SQTIHQWPATLVQPVGSPLSLECTVEGTSNPNLYWYRQAAGRGLQLLFYSVGIGQISSEVPQNLSASRPQDRQFILSSKKLLLSDSGFYLCAWTWGQDFTYEQYFGPGTRLTVT.

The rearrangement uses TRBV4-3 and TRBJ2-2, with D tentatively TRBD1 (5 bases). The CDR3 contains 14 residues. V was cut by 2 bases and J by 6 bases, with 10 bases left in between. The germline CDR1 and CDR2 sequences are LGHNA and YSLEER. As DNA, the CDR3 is TGCGCCAGCAGCCAACAGACAGAGCCCGGGGAGCTGTTTTTT. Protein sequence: CASSQQTEPGELFF.

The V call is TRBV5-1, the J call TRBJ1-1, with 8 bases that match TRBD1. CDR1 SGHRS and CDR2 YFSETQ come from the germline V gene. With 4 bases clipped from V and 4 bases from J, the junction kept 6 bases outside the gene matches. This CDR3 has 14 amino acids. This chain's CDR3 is CASSPNTGGTEAFF. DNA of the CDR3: TGCGCCAGCAGCCCGAATACAGGGGGCACTGAAGCTTTCTTT.

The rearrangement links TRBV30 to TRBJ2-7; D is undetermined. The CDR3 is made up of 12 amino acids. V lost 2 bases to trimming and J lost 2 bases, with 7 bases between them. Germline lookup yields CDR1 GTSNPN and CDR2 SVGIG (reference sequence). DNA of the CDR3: TGTGCCTGGAGTCCAGCGCCCTACGAGCAGTACTTC. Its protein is CAWSPAPYEQYF.

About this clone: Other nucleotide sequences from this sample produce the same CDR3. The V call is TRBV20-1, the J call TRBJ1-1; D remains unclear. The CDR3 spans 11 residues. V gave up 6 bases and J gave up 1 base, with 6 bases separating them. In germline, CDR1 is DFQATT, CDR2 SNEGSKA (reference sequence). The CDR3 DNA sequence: TGCAGTGCACCAGAGAACACTGAAGCTTTCTTT. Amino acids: CSAPENTEAFF.

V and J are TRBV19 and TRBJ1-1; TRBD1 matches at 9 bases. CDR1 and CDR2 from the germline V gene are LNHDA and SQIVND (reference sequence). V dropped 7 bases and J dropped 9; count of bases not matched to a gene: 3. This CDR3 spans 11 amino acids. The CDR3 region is CASMGTGKAFF. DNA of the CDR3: TGTGCCAGTATGGGGACAGGGAAAGCTTTCTTT.

CDR3 DNA sequence: TGTGCCAGTAGTATACGGCTTCGGGGAACTGAAGCTTTCTTT. This encodes CASSIRLRGTEAFF. The chain recombines TRBV19 with TRBJ1-1; D call uncertain. The ends were cut back, 2 bases at V and 5 bases at J, with 12 bases in the middle. CDR3 length equals 14 residues. CDR1 LNHDA and CDR2 SQIVND come from the germline V gene (reference sequence).

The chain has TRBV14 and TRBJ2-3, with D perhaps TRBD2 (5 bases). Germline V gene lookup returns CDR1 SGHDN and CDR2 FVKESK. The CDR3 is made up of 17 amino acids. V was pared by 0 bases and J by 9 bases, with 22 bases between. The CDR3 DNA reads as TGTGCCAGCAGCCAAGAAAACTCCCGGACTTTCAGATACACGCAGTATTTT. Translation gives CASSQENSRTFRYTQYF. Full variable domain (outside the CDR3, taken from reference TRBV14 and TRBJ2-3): EAGVTQFPSHSVIEKGQTVTLRCDPISGHDNLYWYRRVMGKEIKFLLHFVKESKQDESGMPNNRFLAERTGGTYSTLKVQPAELEDSGVYFCASSQENSRTFRYTQYFGPGTRLTVL.

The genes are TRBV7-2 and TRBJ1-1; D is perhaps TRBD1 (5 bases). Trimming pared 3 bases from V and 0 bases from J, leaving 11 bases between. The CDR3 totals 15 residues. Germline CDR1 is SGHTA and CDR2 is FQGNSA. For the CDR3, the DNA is TGTGCCAGCAGCTTCACAGGTGGGGTGAACACTGAAGCTTTCTTT. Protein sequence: CASSFTGGVNTEAFF.

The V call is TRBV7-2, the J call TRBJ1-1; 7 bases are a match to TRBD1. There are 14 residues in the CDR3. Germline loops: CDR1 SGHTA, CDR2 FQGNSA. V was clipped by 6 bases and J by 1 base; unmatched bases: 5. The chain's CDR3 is CASSFPGGNTEAFF. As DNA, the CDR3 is TGTGCCAGCAGTTTTCCAGGGGGGAACACTGAAGCTTTCTTT.

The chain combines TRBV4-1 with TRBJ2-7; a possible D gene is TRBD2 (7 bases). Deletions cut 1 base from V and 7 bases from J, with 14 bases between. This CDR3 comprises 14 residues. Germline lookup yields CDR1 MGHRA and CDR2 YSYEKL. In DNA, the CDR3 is TGCGCCAGCAGCCAAGGGGGGGGGCTCGCGGAGCAGTACTTC. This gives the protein CASSQGGGLAEQYF.

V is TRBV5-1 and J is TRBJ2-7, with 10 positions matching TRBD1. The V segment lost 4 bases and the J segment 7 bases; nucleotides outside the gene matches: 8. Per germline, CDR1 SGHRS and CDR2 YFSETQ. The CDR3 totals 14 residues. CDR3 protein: CASSARQGAGEQYF. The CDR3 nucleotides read TGCGCCAGCAGCGCCAGACAGGGGGCGGGGGAGCAGTACTTC.

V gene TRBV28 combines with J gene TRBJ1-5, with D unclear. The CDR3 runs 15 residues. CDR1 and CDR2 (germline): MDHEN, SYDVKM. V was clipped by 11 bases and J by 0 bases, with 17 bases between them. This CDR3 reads CASKPAENSNQPQHF. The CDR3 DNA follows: TGTGCCTCAAAACCGGCGGAGAATAGCAATCAGCCCCAGCATTTT.

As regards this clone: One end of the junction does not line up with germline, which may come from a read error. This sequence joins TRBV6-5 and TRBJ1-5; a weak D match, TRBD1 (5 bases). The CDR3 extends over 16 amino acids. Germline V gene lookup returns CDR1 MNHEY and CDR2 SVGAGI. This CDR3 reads CASSYPTGPINQHQHF. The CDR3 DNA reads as TGTGCCAGCAGTTACCCCACAGGACCTATTAATCAGCACCAGCATTTT.

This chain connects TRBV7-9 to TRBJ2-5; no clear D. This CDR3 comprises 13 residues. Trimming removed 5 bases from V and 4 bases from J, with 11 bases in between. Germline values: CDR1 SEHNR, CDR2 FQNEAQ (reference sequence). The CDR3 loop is CASSPQDLETQYF. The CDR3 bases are TGTGCCAGCAGCCCCCAGGATCTAGAGACCCAGTACTTC.

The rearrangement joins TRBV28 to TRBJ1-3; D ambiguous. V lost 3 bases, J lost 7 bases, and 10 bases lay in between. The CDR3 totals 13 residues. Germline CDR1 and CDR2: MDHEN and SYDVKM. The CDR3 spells CASSFYGVNTIYF. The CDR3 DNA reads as TGTGCCAGCAGTTTTTACGGGGTCAACACCATATATTTT. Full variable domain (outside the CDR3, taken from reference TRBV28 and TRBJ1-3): DVKVTQSSRYLVKRTGEKVFLECVQDMDHENMFWYRQDPGLGLRLIYFSYDVKMKEKGDIPEGYSVSREKKERFSLILESASTNQTSMYLCASSFYGVNTIYFGEGSWLTVV.

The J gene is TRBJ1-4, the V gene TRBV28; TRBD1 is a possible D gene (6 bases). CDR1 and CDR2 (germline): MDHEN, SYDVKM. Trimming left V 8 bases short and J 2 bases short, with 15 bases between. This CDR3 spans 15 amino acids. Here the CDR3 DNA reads TGTGCCAGCCGACTATGGGGGGGCACTAATGAAAAACTGTTTTTT. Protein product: CASRLWGGTNEKLFF.

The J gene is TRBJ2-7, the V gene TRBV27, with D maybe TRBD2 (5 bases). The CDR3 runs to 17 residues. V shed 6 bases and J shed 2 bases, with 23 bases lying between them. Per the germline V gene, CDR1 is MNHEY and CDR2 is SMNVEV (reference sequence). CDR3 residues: CASSPTTAGYNAYEQYF. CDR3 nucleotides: TGTGCCAGCAGCCCCACCACGGCGGGTTACAACGCCTACGAGCAGTACTTC.

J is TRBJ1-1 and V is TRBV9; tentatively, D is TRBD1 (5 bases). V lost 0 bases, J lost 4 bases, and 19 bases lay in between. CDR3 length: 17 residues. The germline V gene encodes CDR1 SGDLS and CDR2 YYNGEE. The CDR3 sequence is CASSVDWRGDEITEAFF. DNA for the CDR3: TGTGCCAGCAGCGTAGACTGGAGGGGCGATGAGATCACTGAAGCTTTCTTT.

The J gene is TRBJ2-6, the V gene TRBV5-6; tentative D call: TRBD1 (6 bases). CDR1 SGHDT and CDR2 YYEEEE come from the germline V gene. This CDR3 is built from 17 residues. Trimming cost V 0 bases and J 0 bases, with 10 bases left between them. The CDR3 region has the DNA TGTGCCAGCAGCTTGGGACAGGCGCTCTCTGGGGCCAACGTCCTGACTTTC. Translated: CASSLGQALSGANVLTF.

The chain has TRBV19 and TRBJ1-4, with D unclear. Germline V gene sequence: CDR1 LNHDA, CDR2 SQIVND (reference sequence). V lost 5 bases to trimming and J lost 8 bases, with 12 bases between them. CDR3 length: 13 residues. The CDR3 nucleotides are TGTGCCAGTAGTCGTCCAAGAGGAGAAAAACTGTTTTTT. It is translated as CASSRPRGEKLFF. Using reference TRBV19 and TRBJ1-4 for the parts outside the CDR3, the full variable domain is DGGITQSPKYLFRKEGQNVTLSCEQNLNHDAMYWYRQDPGQGLRLIYYSQIVNDFQKGDIAEGYSVSREKKESFPLTVTSAQKNPTAFYLCASSRPRGEKLFFGSGTQLSVL.

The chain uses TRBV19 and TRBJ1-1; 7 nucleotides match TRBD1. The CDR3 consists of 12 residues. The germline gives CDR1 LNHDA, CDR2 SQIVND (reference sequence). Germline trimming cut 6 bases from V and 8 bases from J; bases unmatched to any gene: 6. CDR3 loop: CASRGGSHEAFF. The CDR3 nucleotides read TGTGCCAGTAGAGGGGGCAGCCACGAAGCTTTCTTT.

CDR3 bases: TGTGCCAGCAGCTTAAACAGGGGTGAGACCCAGTACTTC. Translation: CASSLNRGETQYF. This chain joins TRBV7-3 and TRBJ2-5; TRBD1 matches at 7 bases. The CDR3 is made up of 13 amino acids. V trimming: 1 base; J trimming: 5 bases; junction bases outside the gene matches: 1. Germline loops: CDR1 SGHTA, CDR2 FQGTGA.

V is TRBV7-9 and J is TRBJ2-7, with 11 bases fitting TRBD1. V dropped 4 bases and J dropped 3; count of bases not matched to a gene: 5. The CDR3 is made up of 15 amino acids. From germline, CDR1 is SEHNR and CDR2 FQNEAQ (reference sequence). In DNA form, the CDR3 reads TGTGCCAGCAGCTACGGGGACAGGGGGTACTACGAGCAGTACTTC. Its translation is CASSYGDRGYYEQYF. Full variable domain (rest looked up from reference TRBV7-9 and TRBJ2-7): DTGVSQNPRHKITKRGQNVTFRCDPISEHNRLYWYRQTLGQGPEFLTYFQNEAQLEKSRLLSDRFSAERPKGSFSTLEIQRTEQGDSAMYLCASSYGDRGYYEQYFGPGTRLTVT.

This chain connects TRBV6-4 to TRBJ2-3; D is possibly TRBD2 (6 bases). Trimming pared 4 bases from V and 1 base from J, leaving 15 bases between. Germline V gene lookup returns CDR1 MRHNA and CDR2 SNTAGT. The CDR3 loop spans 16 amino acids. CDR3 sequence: CASSGGTGDGTDTQYF. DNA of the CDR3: TGTGCCAGCAGTGGAGGGACGGGGGACGGCACAGATACGCAGTATTTT.

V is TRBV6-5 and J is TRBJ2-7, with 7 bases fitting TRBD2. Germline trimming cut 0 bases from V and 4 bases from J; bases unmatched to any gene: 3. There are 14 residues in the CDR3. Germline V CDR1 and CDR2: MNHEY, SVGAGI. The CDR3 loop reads CASSYSGGGYEQYF. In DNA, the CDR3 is TGTGCCAGCAGTTACTCGGGGGGGGGTTACGAGCAGTACTTC.